These 9 T cell receptor beta chains were all obtained from the same sample, sequenced in a study of CD8+ T cells in alopecia areata. Treatment noted: oral pan-JAK inhibitor, 5-10 mg twice daily. RNA, once extracted, was reverse transcribed into cDNA for use as the sequencing template. The repertoire was sequenced with immunoSEQ multiplex PCR; TCRdb's copy has only in-frame clones and lacks some. The sample has some 200,000 clones, 50% to 60% seen once. The material sequenced was CD4+ T cells sorted from blood, taken at week 4, from a patient treated with tofacitinib. All receptors derive from a human donor with alopecia areata.

The V call is TRBV11-2, the J call TRBJ2-7, with 10 bases lining up with TRBD2. The CDR3 consists of 15 residues. Germline V CDR1 and CDR2: SGHAT, FQNNGV. Trimming cost V 5 bases and J 6 bases; bases outside gene matches: 10. CDR3 residues: CASSTKRGGLSEQYF. DNA for the CDR3: TGTGCCAGCAGCACAAAGCGGGGGGGCCTTTCCGAGCAGTACTTC.

Only a few counts were recorded for this clone. This chain connects TRBV28 to TRBJ2-6, with D perhaps TRBD1 (6 bases). Germline assignment: CDR1 MDHEN and CDR2 SYDVKM. The CDR3 has 17 residues. V lost 6 bases to trimming and J lost 2 bases, with 17 bases between them. This chain's CDR3 is CASSPPGTRAGANVLTF. DNA for the CDR3: TGTGCCAGCAGCCCGCCCGGGACAAGGGCTGGGGCCAACGTCCTGACTTTC. Variable domain in full (rest from reference TRBV28 and TRBJ2-6): DVKVTQSSRYLVKRTGEKVFLECVQDMDHENMFWYRQDPGLGLRLIYFSYDVKMKEKGDIPEGYSVSREKKERFSLILESASTNQTSMYLCASSPPGTRAGANVLTFGAGSRLTVL.

The chain combines TRBV29-1 with TRBJ2-4, with 10 nucleotides matching TRBD1. V shed 7 bases and J 11 bases; nucleotides not matched to a gene: 8. CDR3 size: 12 residues. Per germline, CDR1 SQVTM and CDR2 ANQGSEA. DNA for the CDR3: TGCAGCGCCAGGACAGGGGGGAATTTTCAGTACTTC. Translated, it gives CSARTGGNFQYF.

The chain joins TRBV27 to TRBJ1-1, with D possibly being TRBD1 (5 bases). The V end was cut by 6 bases, the J end by 1 base, with 21 bases between. The CDR3 covers 17 residues. Per the germline V gene, CDR1 is MNHEY and CDR2 is SMNVEV (reference sequence). DNA of the CDR3: TGTGCCAGCAGACGACTTTTGGGGGAAATCAAGAACACTGAAGCTTTCTTT. Protein sequence: CASRRLLGEIKNTEAFF.

This clone was observed a few times. V usage is TRBV14 and J usage is TRBJ2-3; 10 bases are shared with TRBD1. Trimming took 5 bases from V and 5 from J; bases not matched to a gene: 1. The CDR3 sequence is 13 residues long. Germline V gene lookup returns CDR1 SGHDN and CDR2 FVKESK. CDR3 sequence reads: CASSWDRGDTQYF. The CDR3 DNA sequence: TGTGCCAGCAGCTGGGACAGGGGAGATACGCAGTATTTT.

This clone showed up just a few times. The chain is built from TRBV5-5 and TRBJ2-2, with D perhaps matching TRBD1 or TRBD2 (6 bases each). The CDR3 length is 15 residues. V was pared by 2 bases and J by 2 bases, with 10 bases between. The V gene's germline CDR1 is SGHKS and CDR2 YYEKEE (reference sequence). This chain's CDR3 is CASSFRGPNTGELFF. CDR3 nucleotide sequence: TGTGCCAGCAGCTTTCGGGGGCCCAACACCGGGGAGCTGTTTTTT. Drawing the rest from reference TRBV5-5 and TRBJ2-2, the complete variable domain is DAGVTQSPTHLIKTRGQQVTLRCSPISGHKSVSWYQQVLGQGPQFIFQYYEKEERGRGNFPDRFSARQFPNYSSELNVNALLLGDSALYLCASSFRGPNTGELFFGEGSRLTVL.

The J gene is TRBJ1-2, the V gene TRBV29-1; D remains unclear. V was pared by 4 bases and J by 6 bases, with 18 bases between. The CDR3 is made up of 14 amino acids. Germline V gives CDR1 SQVTM, CDR2 ANQGSEA. This CDR3 reads CSVVSGPVINGYTF. The CDR3 DNA reads as TGCAGCGTTGTATCAGGACCGGTTATAAATGGCTACACCTTC.

The V gene is TRBV7-9, the J gene TRBJ1-1; D is possibly TRBD1 (5 bases). Trimming cost V 2 bases and J 6 bases, with 10 bases left between them. The length of the CDR3 is 13 residues. Germline V gene lookup returns CDR1 SEHNR and CDR2 FQNEAQ (reference sequence). Here the CDR3 reads CASSLSTGAEAFF. CDR3 in DNA: TGTGCCAGCAGCTTAAGTACAGGAGCTGAAGCTTTCTTT.

The chain is built from TRBV30 and TRBJ1-2, with a weak D call TRBD1 (6 bases). This CDR3 comprises 13 residues. The V end was cut by 4 bases, the J end by 8 bases, with 17 bases between. Germline loops: CDR1 GTSNPN, CDR2 SVGIG (reference sequence). The CDR3 DNA sequence: TGTGCCTGGACCCCAACAGGGTATGAAGGCTACACCTTC. It yields the protein CAWTPTGYEGYTF.